This T cell receptor beta chain was identified during a study of T cell responses to AZD1222 COVID-19 vaccine. Study observations and caveats: The study sampled repertoires only after the peak T cell response.

Produced via immunoSEQ multiplex PCR; TCRdb's table is partial and in-frame only. The data hold roughly 110,000 clones, with about 90% observed a single time. Worth noting for this clone: Its matching antigen is unknown.

The CDR3 runs to 16 residues. Trimming shortened V by 0 bases and J by 5 bases, and 13 bases separated the two germline ends. Germline CDR1 is SGHAT and CDR2 is FQNNGV. Sequences were derived from peripheral blood, sampled 28 days after the second AZD1222 dose. V gene TRBV11-2 combines with J gene TRBJ2-2; no definite D call. The sequence derives from an adult who received the AZD1222 COVID-19 vaccine. CDR3 DNA sequence: TGTGCCAGCAGCTTAGATAGCTGGGGTGGGACCGGGGAGCTGTTTTTT. This sequence encodes CASSLDSWGGTGELFF.